The source of this TCR beta chain is a study of T cells in localized non-small cell lung cancer. Study-wide findings and caveats: Detection in adjacent lung was observed for a median about 50 of the top 100 tumor clones. There was higher T cell clonality in uninvolved adjacent lung than in tumor, and it was highest there. Sequence data derive from only one tumor region, so heterogeneity remains possible. Longer overall survival was associated with a higher density of T cells in the blood.

The method was immunoSEQ multiplex PCR; TCRdb's version includes in-frame clones alone and lacks a portion of them. The profile shows fewer than 15,000 clones, 28% of them singletons. On this clone: Its antigen is unidentified.

Deletions cut 7 bases from V and 6 bases from J, with 30 bases between. This CDR3 is built from 18 residues. Germline V gene sequence: CDR1 SGHRS, CDR2 YFSETQ. V is TRBV5-1 and J is TRBJ2-3; D is unclear. The clonotype originates from a female donor over 55 with stage I lung adenocarcinoma. The sample here was lung tumor tissue, taken before any cancer treatment. CDR3 in amino acids: CASSVGLVLLTRSDTQYF. DNA for the CDR3: TGCGCCAGCTCGGTTGGTCTGGTCCTACTTACGAGGTCGGATACGCAGTATTTT.